A single sample gave rise to the 6 T cell receptor beta chains below, sequenced in a study of cytomegalovirus exposure and HLA in healthy donors. Primers for the PCR totalled 60 Vbeta and 13 Jbeta. The data were produced by immunoSEQ multiplex PCR, yet TCRdb's version contains in-frame clones alone and is incomplete. The sample consists of about 200,000 clones, about two thirds of them appearing once. Material for sequencing was PBMCs. These receptors originate from a man aged 40-49 years in good health and CMV-seropositive.

This rearrangement joins TRBV4-1 to TRBJ1-1, with D possibly TRBD1 on 5 matching bases. CDR3 length: 16 amino acids. The germline V and J ends were trimmed by 3 bases and 6 bases, with 20 bases remaining between them. Germline loops: CDR1 MGHRA, CDR2 YSYEKL. The CDR3 spells CASSQIALGGRPEAFF. CDR3 in DNA: TGCGCCAGCAGCCAGATTGCCCTCGGGGGAAGGCCTGAAGCTTTCTTT.

This clone was picked up a small number of times. This chain joins TRBV6-5 and TRBJ2-2, with TRBD1 matching 9 bases. Per germline, CDR1 MNHEY and CDR2 SVGAGI. V lost 0 bases, J lost 3 bases, and 2 bases stayed unmatched. The CDR3 is 16 amino acids. The CDR3 loop reads CASSYSGQGYTGELFF. The CDR3 bases are TGTGCCAGCAGTTACTCGGGACAGGGCTACACCGGGGAGCTGTTTTTT.

The rearrangement uses TRBV28 and TRBJ2-7; D not resolved. V gave up 4 bases and J gave up 3 bases, with 10 bases separating them. The CDR3 is 13 residues long. In germline, CDR1 is MDHEN, CDR2 SYDVKM. This CDR3 is CASSSVMFYEQYF. Here the CDR3 DNA reads TGTGCCAGCAGTTCGGTTATGTTCTACGAGCAGTACTTC.

J is TRBJ2-3 and V is TRBV29-1; D remains unclear. V lost 3 bases, J lost 2 bases, and 6 bases lay in between. This CDR3 contains 12 residues. CDR1 SQVTM and CDR2 ANQGSEA come from the germline V gene. As DNA, the CDR3 is TGCAGCGTTGAGGAGAACACAGATACGCAGTATTTT. It is translated as CSVEENTDTQYF.

This sequence joins TRBV6-6 and TRBJ2-3, with D possibly being TRBD1 (5 bases). Per the germline V gene, CDR1 is MNHNY and CDR2 is SVGAGI (reference sequence). This CDR3 comprises 15 residues. Trimming left V 4 bases short and J 1 base short, with 12 bases between. The CDR3 here is CASSFSLGRTDTQYF. The CDR3 nucleotides read TGTGCCAGCAGTTTTTCCCTGGGGCGCACAGATACGCAGTATTTT.

The gene calls are TRBV7-9 and TRBJ2-7, with 7 bases fitting TRBD2. Germline CDR1 reads SEHNR; CDR2 reads FQNEAQ (reference sequence). This CDR3 has 15 amino acids. J lost 5 bases, V lost 7 bases, and 14 bases had no gene match. CDR3 protein: CASTDGGGRHNEQYF. CDR3 sequence (DNA): TGTGCCAGCACCGATGGGGGGGGTAGGCACAACGAGCAGTACTTC.